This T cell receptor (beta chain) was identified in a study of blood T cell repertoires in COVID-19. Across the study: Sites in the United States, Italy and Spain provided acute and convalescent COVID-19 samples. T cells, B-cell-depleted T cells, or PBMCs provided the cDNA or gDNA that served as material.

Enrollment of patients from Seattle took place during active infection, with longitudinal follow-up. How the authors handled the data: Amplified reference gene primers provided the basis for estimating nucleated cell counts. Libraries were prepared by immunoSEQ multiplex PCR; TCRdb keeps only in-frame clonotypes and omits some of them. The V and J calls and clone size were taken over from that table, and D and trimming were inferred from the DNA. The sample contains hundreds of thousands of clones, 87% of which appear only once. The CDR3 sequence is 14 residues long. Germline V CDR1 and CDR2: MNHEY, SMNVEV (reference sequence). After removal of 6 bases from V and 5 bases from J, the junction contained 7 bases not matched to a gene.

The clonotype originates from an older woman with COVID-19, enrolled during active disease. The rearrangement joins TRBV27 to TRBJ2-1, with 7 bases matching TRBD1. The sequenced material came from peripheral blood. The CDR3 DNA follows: TGTGCCAGCAGCTACAGGGGAGTCAACAATGAGCAGTTCTTC. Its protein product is CASSYRGVNNEQFF.